The rows below give T cell receptor beta chains drawn from one sample of a study of T-cell reconstitution after alpha-beta-depleted transplantation in children. MiXCR, applied by TCRdb to the PCR reads, yields one record per CDR3 protein. The sample records some 75,000 distinct CDR3 sequences, 6% to 8.5% being singletons. Sequencing used PBMCs from the stem cell graft donor, obtained from the stem cell graft. These receptors came from a human donor who donated a stem cell graft to a child with acute lymphoblastic leukemia. CDR3s include the opening cysteine and the closing phenylalanine or tryptophan. A D gene is named only where the DNA matches it firmly. Some rows have no size entry. The others give once, few or many, or a class for an expanded clone.

d_gene	v_gene	abundance	j_gene	CDR3aa	CDR3nt
.	TRBV6-5	.	TRBJ2-1	CASSYSGELASYNEQFF	TGTGCCAGCAGTTACTCTGGCGAACTAGCCTCCTACAATGAGCAGTTCTTC
TRBD2	TRBV12-3/TRBV12-4	many	TRBJ2-7	CASSLGLAGVREQYF	TGTGCCAGCAGTTTAGGACTAGCGGGTGTTCGAGAGCAGTACTTC
TRBD2	TRBV10-3	few	TRBJ2-1	CAISEAGVPNEQFF	TGTGCCATCAGTGAGGCGGGGGTTCCCAATGAGCAGTTCTTC
.	TRBV20-1	few	TRBJ1-6	CSASQGTGTPLHF	TGCAGTGCTTCCCAGGGAACGGGCACACCCCTCCACTTT
TRBD1	TRBV9	.	TRBJ1-2	CASSVGTGGGGYTF	TGTGCCAGCAGCGTAGGTACAGGGGGCGGTGGCTACACCTTC
.	TRBV3-1	few	TRBJ2-3	CASSQETGVGTQYF	TGTGCCAGCAGCCAAGAAACGGGAGTGGGTACGCAGTATTTT
.	TRBV12-3/TRBV12-4	many	TRBJ2-1	CASSLVGYEQFF	TGTGCCAGCAGCCTTGTGGGGTATGAGCAGTTCTTC
.	TRBV5-1	many	TRBJ2-7	CASSSTGTANEQYF	TGCGCCAGCAGCTCAACCGGGACGGCGAACGAGCAGTACTTC
TRBD1	TRBV12-3/TRBV12-4	many	TRBJ1-2	CASSLGDSPNYGYTF	TGTGCCAGCAGTTTGGGGGACAGTCCTAACTATGGCTACACCTTC
TRBD2	TRBV3-1	many	TRBJ2-1	CASSQVISGTNEQFF	TGTGCCAGCAGCCAAGTAATTAGCGGGACTAATGAGCAGTTCTTC